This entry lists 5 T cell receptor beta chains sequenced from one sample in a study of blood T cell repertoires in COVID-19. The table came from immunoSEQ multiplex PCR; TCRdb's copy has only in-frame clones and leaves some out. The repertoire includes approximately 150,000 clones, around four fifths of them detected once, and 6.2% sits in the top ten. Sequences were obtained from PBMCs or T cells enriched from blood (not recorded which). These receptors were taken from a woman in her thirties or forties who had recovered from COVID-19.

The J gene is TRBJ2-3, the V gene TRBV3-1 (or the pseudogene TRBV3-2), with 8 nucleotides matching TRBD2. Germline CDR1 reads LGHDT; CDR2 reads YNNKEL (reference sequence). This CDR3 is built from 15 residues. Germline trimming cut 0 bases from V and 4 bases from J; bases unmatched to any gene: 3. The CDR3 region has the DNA TGTGCCAGCAGCCAAGAACCGGGGGGGGCAGATACGCAGTATTTT. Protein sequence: CASSQEPGGADTQYF.

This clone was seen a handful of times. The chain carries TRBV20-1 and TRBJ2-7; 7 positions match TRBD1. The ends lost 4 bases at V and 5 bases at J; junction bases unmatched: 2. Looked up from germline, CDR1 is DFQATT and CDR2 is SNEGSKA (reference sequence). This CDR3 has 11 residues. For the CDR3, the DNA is TGCAGTGCTACACAGGGGAACGAGCAGTACTTC. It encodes CSATQGNEQYF.

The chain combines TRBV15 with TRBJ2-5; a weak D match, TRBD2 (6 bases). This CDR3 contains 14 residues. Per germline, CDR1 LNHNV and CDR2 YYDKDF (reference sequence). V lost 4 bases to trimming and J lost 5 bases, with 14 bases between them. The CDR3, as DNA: TGTGCCACCAGCACAGGACTATGGGGGGAGACCCAGTACTTC. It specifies CATSTGLWGETQYF.

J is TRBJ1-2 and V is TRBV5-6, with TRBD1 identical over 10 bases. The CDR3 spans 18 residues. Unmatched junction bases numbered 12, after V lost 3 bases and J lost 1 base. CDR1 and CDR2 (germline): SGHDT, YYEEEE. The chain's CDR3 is CASSSPGTGVWDNYGYTF. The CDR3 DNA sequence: TGTGCCAGCAGCTCCCCCGGGACAGGGGTCTGGGATAACTATGGCTACACCTTC.

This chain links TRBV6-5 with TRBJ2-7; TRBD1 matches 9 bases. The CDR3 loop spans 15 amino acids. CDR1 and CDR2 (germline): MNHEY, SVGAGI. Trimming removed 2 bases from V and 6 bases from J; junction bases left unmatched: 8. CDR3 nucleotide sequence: TGTGCCAGCAGTTACGATGGGACAGGGATGTCCGAGCAGTACTTC. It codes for CASSYDGTGMSEQYF.